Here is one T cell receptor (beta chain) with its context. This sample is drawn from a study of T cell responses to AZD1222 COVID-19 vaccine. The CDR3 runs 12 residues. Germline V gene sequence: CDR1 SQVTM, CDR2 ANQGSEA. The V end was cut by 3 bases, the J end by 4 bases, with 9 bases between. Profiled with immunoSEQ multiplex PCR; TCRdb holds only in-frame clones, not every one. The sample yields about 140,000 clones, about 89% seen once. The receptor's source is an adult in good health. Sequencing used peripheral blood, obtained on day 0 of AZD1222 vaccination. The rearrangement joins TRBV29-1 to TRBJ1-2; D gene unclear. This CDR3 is CSVDRMFYGYTF. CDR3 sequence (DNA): TGCAGCGTTGACCGGATGTTCTATGGCTACACCTTC. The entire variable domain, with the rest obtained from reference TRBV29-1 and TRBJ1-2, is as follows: SAVISQKPSRDICQRGTSLTIQCQVDSQVTMMFWYRQQPGQSLTLIATANQGSEATYESGFVIDKFPISRPNLTFSTLTVSNMSPEDSSIYLCSVDRMFYGYTFGSGTRLTVV.